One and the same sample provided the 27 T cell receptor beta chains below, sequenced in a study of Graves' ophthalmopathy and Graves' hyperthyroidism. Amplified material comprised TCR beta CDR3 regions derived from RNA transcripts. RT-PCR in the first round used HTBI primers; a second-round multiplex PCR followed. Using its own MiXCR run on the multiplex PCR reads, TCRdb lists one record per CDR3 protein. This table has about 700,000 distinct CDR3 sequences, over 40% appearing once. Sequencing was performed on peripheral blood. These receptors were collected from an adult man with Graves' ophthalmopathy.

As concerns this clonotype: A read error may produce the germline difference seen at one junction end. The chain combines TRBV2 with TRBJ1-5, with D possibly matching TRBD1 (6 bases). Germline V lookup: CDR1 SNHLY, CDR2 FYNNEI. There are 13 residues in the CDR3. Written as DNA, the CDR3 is TGCGCCACAACCGCGGACAGAAATCAGCCCCAGCATTTT. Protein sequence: CATTADRNQPQHF.

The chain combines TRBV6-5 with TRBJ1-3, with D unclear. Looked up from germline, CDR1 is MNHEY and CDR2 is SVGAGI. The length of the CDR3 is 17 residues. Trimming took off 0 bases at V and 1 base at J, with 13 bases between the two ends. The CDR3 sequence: CASSYSGGLRSGNTIYF. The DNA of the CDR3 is TGTGCCAGCAGTTACTCAGGAGGGTTGAGGTCTGGAAACACCATATATTTT.

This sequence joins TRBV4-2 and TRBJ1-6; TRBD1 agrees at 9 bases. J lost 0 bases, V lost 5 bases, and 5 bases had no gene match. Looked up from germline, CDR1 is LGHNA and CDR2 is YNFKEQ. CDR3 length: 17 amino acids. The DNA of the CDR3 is TGTGCCAGCAGCAAACCGACAGGGGGCTCCTATAATTCACCCCTCCACTTT. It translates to CASSKPTGGSYNSPLHF.

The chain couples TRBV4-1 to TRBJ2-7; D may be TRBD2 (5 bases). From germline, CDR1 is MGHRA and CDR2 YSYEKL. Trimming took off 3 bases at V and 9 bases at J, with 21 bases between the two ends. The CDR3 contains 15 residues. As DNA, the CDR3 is TGCGCCAGCAGCCAGTACCGGGGTCCCCCCGGGGTGCAGTACTTC. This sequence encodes CASSQYRGPPGVQYF.

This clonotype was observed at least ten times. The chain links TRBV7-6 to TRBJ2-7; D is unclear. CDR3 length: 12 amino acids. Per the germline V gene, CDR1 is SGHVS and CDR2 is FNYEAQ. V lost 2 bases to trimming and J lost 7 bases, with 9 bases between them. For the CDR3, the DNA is TGTGCCAGCAGCTTATGGGCGGAAGAGCAGTACTTC. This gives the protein CASSLWAEEQYF.

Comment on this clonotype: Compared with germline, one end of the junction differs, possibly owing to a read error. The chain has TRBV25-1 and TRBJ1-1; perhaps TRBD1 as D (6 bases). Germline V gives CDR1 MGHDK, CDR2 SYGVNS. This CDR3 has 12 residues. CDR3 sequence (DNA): TGTGCCAACAGTGGGGGCGCGGGGGAAGCTTTCTTT. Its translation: CANSGGAGEAFF.

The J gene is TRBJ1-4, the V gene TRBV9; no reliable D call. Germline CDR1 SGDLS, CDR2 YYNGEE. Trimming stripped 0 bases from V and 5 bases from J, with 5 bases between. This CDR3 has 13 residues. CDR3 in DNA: TGTGCCAGCAGCGTAGGCCAAAATGAAAAACTGTTTTTT. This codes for CASSVGQNEKLFF.

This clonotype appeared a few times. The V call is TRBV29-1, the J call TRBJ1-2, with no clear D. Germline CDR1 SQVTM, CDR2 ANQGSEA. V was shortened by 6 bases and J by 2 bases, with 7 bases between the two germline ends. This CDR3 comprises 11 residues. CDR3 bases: TGCAGCGTCGACGAGAACTATGGCTACACCTTC. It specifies CSVDENYGYTF.

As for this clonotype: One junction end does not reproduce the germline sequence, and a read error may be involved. In DNA form, the CDR3 reads TGCGCCAGCAGCCAAGTCGGTGGTCCAGGGGCTCGAGGGGAAAAACTGTTTTTT. It codes for CASSQVGGPGARGEKLFF. V usage is TRBV7-3 and J usage is TRBJ1-4, with TRBD1 as a possible D gene (6 bases). Germline V gene data show CDR1 as SGHTA and CDR2 as FQGTGA. CDR3 size: 18 residues.

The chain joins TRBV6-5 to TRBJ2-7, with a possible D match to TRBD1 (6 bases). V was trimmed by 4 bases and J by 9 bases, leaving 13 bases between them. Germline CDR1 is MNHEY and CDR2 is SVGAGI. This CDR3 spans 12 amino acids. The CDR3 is CASSFTGTGQYF. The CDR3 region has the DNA TGTGCCAGCAGTTTCACAGGGACCGGGCAGTACTTC.

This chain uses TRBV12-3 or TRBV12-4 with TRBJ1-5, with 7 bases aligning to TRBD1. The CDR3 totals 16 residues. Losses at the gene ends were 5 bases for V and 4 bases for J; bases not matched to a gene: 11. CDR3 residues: CASSARGGQRNQPQHF. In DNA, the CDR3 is TGTGCCAGCAGTGCTAGGGGGGGACAGAGGAATCAGCCCCAGCATTTT.

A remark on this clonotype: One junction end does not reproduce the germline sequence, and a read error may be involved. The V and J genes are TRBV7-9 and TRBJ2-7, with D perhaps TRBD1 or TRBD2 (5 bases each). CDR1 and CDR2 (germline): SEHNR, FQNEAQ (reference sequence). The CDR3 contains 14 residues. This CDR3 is CASSSWDVSYVQYF. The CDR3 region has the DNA TGTGCCAGCAGCTCATGGGACGTCTCTTACGTGCAGTACTTC.

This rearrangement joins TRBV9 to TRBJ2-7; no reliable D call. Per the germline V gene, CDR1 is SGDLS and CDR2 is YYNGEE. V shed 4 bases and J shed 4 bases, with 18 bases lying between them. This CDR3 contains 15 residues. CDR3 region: CASSPSGQFQYEQYF. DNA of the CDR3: TGTGCCAGCAGCCCCTCTGGGCAGTTCCAATACGAGCAGTACTTC.

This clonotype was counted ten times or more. The CDR3 coding sequence is TGTGCCAGCAGTGACAGGACAGGCGCCTACGAGCAGTACTTC. It specifies CASSDRTGAYEQYF. The V and J genes are TRBV7-9 and TRBJ2-7, with TRBD1 identical over 7 bases. CDR3 length: 14 residues. J gave up 2 bases and V 6 bases, and 7 bases lay outside the gene matches. Germline CDR1 is SEHNR and CDR2 is FQNEAQ (reference sequence).

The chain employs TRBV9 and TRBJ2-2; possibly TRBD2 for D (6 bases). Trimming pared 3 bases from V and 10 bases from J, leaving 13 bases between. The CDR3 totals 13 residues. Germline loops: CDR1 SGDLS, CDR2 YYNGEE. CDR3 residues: CASSAGGTQELFF. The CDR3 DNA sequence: TGTGCCAGCAGCGCTGGGGGGACCCAGGAGCTGTTTTTT.

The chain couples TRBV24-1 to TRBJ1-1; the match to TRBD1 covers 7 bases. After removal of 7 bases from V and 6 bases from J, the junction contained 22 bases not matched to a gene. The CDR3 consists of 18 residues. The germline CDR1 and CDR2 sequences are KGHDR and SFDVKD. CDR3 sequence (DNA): TGTGCCACCAGCGATACCAGGGGGGTCAGCGTCTATCATGCTGAAGCTTTCTTT. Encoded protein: CATSDTRGVSVYHAEAFF.

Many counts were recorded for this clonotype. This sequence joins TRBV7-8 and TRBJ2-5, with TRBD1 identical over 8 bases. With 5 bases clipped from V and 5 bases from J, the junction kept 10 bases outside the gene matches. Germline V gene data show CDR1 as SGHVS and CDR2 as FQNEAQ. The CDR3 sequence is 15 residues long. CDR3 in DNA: TGTGCCAGCAGCCCCCGACAGGGGTTCGCGGAGACCCAGTACTTC. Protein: CASSPRQGFAETQYF.

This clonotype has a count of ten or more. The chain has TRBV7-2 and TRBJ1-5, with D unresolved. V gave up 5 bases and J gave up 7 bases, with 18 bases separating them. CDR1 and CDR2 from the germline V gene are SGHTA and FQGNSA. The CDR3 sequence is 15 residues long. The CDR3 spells CASSPRFGENQPQHF. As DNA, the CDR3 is TGTGCCAGCAGCCCCCGGTTTGGGGAGAACCAGCCCCAGCATTTT. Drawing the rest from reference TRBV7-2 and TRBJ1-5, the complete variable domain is GAGVSQSPSNKVTEKGKDVELRCDPISGHTALYWYRQSLGQGLEFLIYFQGNSAPDKSGLPSDRFSAERTGGSVSTLTIQRTQQEDSAVYLCASSPRFGENQPQHFGDGTRLSIL.

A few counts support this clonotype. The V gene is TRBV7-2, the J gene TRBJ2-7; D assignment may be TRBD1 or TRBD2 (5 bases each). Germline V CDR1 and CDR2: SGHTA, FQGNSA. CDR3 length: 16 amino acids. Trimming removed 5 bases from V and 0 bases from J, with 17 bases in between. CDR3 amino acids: CASSQDWDGFSYEQYF. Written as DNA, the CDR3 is TGTGCCAGCAGCCAAGATTGGGACGGGTTCTCCTACGAGCAGTACTTC.

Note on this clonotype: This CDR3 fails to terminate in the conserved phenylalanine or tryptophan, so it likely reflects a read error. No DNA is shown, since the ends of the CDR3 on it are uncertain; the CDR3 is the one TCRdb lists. The CDR3 here is CAISREGNY. The chain uses TRBV10-3 and TRBJ1-4; whether TRBD1, the table's D call, matches the DNA was not checked. Germline V gene lookup returns CDR1 ENHRY and CDR2 SYGVKD. The CDR3 numbers 9 amino acids, ends counted.

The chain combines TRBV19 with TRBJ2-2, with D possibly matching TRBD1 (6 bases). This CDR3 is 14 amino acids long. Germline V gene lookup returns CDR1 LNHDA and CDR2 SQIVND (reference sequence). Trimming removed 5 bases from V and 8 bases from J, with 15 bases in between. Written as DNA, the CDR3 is TGTGCCAGTAGTTTTCAGGGGATCAGGGGGGAGCTGTTTTTT. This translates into CASSFQGIRGELFF.

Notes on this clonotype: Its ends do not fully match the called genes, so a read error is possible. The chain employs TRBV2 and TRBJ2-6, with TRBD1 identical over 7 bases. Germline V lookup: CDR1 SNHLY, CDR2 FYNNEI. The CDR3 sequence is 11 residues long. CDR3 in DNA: TGTGCCACTAGACAGGGTAGCACTGAAGCTTTC. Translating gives CATRQGSTEAF.

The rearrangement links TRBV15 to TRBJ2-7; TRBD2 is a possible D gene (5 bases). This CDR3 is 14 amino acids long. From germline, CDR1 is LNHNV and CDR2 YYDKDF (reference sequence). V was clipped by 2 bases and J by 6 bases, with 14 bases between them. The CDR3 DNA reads TGTGCCACCAGCAGACCCCCCCCGGGGTCCGAGCAGTACTTC. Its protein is CATSRPPPGSEQYF.

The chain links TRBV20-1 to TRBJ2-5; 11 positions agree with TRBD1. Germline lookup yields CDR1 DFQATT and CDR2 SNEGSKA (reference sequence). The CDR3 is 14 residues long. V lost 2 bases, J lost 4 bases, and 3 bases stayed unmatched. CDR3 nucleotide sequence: TGCAGTGCTAGACCGGGACAGGGGGTAGAGACCCAGTACTTC. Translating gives CSARPGQGVETQYF.

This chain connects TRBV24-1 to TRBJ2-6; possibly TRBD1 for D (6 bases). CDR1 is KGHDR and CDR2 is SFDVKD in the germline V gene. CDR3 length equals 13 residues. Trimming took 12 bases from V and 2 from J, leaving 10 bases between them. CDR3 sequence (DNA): TGTGCCGGCAGGGGACCTGGGGCCAACGTCCTGACTTTC. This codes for CAGRGPGANVLTF.

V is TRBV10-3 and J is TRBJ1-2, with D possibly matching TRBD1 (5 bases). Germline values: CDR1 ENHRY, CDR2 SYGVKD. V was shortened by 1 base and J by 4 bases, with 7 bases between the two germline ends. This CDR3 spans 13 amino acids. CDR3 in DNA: TGTGCCATCAGTGAGTGGGGCCCCTATGGCTACACCTTC. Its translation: CAISEWGPYGYTF.

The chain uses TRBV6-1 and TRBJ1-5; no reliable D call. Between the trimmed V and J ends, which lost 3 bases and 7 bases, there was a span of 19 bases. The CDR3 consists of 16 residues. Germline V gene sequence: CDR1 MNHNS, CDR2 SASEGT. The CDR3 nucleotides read TGTGCCAGCAGTGAGGCGCCGGGCGGAACCCACCAGCCCCAGCATTTT. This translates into CASSEAPGGTHQPQHF.